In its sample, the clone carrying this TCR beta chain was seen many times. Its antigen remains unidentified. Germline V gene data show CDR1 as SGHAT and CDR2 as FQNNGV. This CDR3 spans 13 amino acids. Trimming shortened V by 1 base and J by 6 bases, and 7 bases separated the two germline ends. The data originate from a study of T cells in Graves' hyperthyroidism and ophthalmopathy. About the research overall: Specimen type is peripheral blood, collected at initial diagnosis prior to any treatment.

Graves' hyperthyroidism qualified as stable when ophthalmopathy did not progress within 18 months. The diagnostic basis comprised clinical symptoms, serum thyroxine and TRAb, thyroid ultrasound and orbital computed tomography. Whole-study findings and limits: The model's output predicted ophthalmopathy at a median of around 7 months prior to onset.

The source material, RNA transcripts, was used to amplify TCR beta CDR3 regions. The TCR CDR3 first-round RT-PCR relied on the HTBI primer set. Via MiXCR, TCRdb re-called the multiplex PCR reads, giving one row per CDR3 protein. The sample holds 300,000 to 400,000 distinct CDR3 sequences, about 15% seen once. Input material: blood. The chain uses TRBV11-2 and TRBJ1-5; D gene ambiguous. The clonotype was recovered from a woman aged 60-75 years with Graves' hyperthyroidism. The CDR3 here is CASSLGWGQPQHF. CDR3 nucleotide sequence: TGTGCCAGCAGCTTAGGATGGGGTCAGCCCCAGCATTTT. The entire variable domain, with the rest obtained from reference TRBV11-2 and TRBJ1-5, is as follows: EAGVAQSPRYKIIEKRQSVAFWCNPISGHATLYWYQQILGQGPKLLIQFQNNGVVDDSQLPKDRFSAERLKGVDSTLKIQPAKLEDSAVYLCASSLGWGQPQHFGDGTRLSIL.